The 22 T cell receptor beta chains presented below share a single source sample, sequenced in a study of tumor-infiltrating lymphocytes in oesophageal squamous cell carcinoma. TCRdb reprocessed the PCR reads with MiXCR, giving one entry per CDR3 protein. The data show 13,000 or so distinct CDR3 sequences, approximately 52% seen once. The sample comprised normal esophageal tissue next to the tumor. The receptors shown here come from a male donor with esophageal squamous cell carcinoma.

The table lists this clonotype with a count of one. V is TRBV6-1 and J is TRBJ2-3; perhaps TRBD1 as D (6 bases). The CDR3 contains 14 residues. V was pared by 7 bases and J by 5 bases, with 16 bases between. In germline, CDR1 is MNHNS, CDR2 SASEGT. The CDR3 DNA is TGTGCCAGCACCTACCAGGGGCGAGGAGATACGCAGTATTTT. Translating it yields CASTYQGRGDTQYF.

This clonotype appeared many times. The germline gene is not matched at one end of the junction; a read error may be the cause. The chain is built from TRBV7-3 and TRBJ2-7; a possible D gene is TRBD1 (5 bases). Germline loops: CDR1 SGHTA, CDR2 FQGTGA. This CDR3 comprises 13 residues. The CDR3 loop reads CASSTQGNSPLHF. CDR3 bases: TGTGCCAGCAGCACCCAGGGTAATTCACCCCTCCACTTC.

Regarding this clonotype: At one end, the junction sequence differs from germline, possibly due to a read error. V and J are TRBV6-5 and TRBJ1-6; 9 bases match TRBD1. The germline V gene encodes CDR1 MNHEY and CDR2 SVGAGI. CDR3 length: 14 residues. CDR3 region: CASSGGTGLDEQYF. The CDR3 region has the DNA TGTGCCAGCAGTGGAGGGACAGGGTTGGACGAGCAGTACTTT.

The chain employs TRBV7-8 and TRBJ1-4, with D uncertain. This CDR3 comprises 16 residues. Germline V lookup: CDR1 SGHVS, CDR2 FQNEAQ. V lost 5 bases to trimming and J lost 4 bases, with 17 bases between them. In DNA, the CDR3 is TGTGCCAGCAGCCCGCCTCGTTTCGGGATTAATGAAAAACTGTTTTTT. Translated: CASSPPRFGINEKLFF.

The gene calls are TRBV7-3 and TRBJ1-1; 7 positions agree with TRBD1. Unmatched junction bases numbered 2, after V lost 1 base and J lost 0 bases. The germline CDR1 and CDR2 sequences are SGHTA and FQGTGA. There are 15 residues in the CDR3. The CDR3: CASSLSGQVNTEAFF. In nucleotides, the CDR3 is TGTGCCAGCAGCTTAAGCGGACAGGTGAACACTGAAGCTTTCTTT.

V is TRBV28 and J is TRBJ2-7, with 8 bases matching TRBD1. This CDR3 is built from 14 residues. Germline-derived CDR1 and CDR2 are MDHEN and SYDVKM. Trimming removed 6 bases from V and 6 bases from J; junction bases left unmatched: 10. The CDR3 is CASSIIGTGGEQYF. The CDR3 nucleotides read TGTGCCAGCAGCATAATCGGGACAGGAGGCGAGCAGTACTTC.

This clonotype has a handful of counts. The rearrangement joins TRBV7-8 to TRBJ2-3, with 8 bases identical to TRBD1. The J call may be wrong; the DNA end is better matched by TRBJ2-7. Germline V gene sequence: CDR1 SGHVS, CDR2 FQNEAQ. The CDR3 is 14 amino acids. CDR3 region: CASSPGQGWSEQYF. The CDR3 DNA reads TGTGCCAGCAGCCCTGGACAGGGTTGGTCCGAGCAGTACTTC.

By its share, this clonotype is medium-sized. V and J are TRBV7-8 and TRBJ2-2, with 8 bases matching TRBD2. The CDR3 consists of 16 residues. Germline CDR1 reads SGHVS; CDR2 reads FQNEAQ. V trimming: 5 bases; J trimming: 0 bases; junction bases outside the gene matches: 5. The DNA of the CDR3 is TGTGCCAGCAGCCGGGGGGGGGGCGCGAACACCGGGGAGCTGTTTTTT. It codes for CASSRGGGANTGELFF.

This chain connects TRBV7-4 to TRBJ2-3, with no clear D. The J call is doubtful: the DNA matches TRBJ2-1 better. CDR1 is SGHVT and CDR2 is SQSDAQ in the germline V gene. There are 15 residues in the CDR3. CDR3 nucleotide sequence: TGTGCCAGCAGCTTAGGAGGTGTCCCCTACAATGAGCAGTTCTTC. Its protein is CASSLGGVPYNEQFF.

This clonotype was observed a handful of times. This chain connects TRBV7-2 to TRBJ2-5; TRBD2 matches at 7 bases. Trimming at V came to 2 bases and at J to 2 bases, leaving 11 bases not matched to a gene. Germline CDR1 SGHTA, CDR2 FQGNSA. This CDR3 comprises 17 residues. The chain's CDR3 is CASSLSAPGGGQETQYF. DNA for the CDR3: TGTGCCAGCAGCTTAAGCGCCCCTGGGGGAGGGCAAGAGACCCAGTACTTC.

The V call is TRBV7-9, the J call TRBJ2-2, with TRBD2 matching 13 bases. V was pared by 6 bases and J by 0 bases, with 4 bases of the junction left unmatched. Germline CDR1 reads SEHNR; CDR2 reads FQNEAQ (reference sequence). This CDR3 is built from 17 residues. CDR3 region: CASRPTSGGANTGELFF. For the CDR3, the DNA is TGTGCCAGCAGACCTACTAGCGGGGGGGCGAACACCGGGGAGCTGTTTTTT.

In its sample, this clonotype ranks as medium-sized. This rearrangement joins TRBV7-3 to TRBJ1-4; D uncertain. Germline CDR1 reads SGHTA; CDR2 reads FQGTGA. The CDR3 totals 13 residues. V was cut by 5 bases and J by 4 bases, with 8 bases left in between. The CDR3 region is CASSEGRNEKLFF. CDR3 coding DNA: TGTGCCAGCAGCGAAGGCCGTAATGAAAAACTGTTTTTT. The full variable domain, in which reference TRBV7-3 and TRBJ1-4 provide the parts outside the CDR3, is GAGVSQTPSNKVTEKGKYVELRCDPISGHTALYWYRQSLGQGPEFLIYFQGTGAADDSGLPNDRFFAVRPEGSVSTLKIQRTERGDSAVYLCASSEGRNEKLFFGSGTQLSVL.

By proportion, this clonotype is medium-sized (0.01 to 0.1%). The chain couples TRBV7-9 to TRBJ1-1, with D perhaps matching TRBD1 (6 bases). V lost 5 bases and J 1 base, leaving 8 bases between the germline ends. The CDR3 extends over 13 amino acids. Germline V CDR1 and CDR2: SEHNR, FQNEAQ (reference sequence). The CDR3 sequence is CASSRQANTEAFF. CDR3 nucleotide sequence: TGTGCCAGCAGCCGACAGGCGAACACTGAAGCTTTCTTT.

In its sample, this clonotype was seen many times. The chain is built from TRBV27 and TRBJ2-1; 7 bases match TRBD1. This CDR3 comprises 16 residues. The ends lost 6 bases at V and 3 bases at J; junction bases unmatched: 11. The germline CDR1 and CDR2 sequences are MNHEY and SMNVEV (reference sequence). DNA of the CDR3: TGTGCCAGCAGCCTAGGAGGACAGGCGTTCTACAATGAGCAGTTCTTC. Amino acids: CASSLGGQAFYNEQFF.

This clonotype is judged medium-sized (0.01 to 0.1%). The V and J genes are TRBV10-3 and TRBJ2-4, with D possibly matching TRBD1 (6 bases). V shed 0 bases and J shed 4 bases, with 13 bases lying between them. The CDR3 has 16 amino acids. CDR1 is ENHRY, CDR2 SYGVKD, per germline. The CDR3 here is CAISESTRTEKNIQYF. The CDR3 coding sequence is TGTGCCATCAGTGAGTCGACCCGGACAGAAAAAAACATTCAGTACTTC.

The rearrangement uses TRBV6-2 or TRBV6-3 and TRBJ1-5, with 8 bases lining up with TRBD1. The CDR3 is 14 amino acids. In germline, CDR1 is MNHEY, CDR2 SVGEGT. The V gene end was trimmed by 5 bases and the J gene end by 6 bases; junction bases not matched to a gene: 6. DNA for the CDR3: TGTGCCAGCAGTGACACAGGGGGGGGTCAGCCCCAGCATTTT. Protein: CASSDTGGGQPQHF.

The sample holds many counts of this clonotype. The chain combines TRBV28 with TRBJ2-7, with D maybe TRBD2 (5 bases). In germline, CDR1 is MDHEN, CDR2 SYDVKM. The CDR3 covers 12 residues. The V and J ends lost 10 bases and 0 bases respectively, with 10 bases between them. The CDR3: CATSRGSYEQYF. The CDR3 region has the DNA TGTGCCACCTCACGGGGCTCCTACGAGCAGTACTTC.

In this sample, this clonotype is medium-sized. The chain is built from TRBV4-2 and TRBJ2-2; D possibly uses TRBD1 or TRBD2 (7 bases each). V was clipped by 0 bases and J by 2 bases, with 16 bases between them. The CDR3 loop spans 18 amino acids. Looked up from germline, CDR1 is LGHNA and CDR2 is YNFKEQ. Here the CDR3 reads CASSQEGGGQTNTGELFF. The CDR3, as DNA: TGTGCCAGCAGCCAAGAGGGCGGGGGACAGACAAACACCGGGGAGCTGTTTTTT.

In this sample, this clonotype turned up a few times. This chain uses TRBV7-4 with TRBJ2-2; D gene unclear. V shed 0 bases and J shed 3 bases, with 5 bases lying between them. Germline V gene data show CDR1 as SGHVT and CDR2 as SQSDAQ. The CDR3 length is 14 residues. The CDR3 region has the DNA TGTGCCAGCAGCTTAGCGTACCACACCGGGGAGCTGTTTTTT. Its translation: CASSLAYHTGELFF.

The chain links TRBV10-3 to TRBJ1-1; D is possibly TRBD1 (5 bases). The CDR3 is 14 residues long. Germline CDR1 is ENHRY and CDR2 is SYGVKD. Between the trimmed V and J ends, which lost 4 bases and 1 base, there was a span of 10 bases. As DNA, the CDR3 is TGTGCCATCAGTGTGGACGGGGGGAACACTGAAGCTTTCTTT. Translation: CAISVDGGNTEAFF.

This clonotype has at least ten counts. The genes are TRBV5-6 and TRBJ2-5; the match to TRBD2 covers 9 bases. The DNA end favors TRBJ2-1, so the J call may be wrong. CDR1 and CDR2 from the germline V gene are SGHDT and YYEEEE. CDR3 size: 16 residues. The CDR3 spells CASSLGAGTSSNEQFF. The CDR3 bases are TGTGCCAGCAGCTTGGGCGCCGGGACTAGCTCCAATGAGCAGTTCTTC.

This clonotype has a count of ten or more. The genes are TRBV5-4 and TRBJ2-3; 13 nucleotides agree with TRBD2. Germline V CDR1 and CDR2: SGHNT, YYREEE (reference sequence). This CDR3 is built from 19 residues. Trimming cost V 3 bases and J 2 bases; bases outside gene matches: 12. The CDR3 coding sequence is TGTGCCAGCAGCTCACCGGGACTAGCGGGGCAGAGGGCCACAGATACGCAGTATTTT. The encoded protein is CASSSPGLAGQRATDTQYF.